This record concerns one TCR beta chain sequence. The antigen it binds to is not known. Per-nucleotide qualities are absent, and no much larger clonotype sits a single base away. These data are taken from a study of blood T cell repertoires in COVID-19 (dated by TCRdb to about 2020). As for the study more broadly: Samples from collaborators originated in the United States, Italy and Spain and spanned both the acute and convalescent phases of COVID-19. The prospective study material was composed of cDNA or gDNA derived from T cells, B-cell-depleted T cells, or PBMCs. Deeply sampled blood TCRbeta repertoires from subjects exposed to, actively infected with, or recovered from COVID-19 were included in the dataset. The repertoires were released in a freely available public database intended as a resource for research on the immune response to SARS-CoV-2. The samples were drawn from the first 160 participants of the ongoing ImmuneRACE study and from some 1,300 subjects provided by 6 global collaborators. Nearly every sample came with metadata listing a de-identified subject ID, COVID-19 status, age in years and sex. Where available, HLA class I and class II types were obtained from metadata supplied by the sample provider rather than from assay-based typing.

General conclusions and limits of the study: The quantity of clinical and demographic metadata differed by source and by participant and was supplied without curation.

The immunoSEQ Assay, a bias-controlled multiplex PCR, was used to amplify TCRbeta CDR3 regions from genomic DNA. On the study's bioinformatics: Nucleated cell counts per sample were estimated from amplification of reference gene primers within the assay. To quantify the absolute abundance of each unique TCRbeta CDR3 rearrangement, sequence reads were collapsed and filtered. For each sample, productive Simpson clonality was calculated as the square root of Simpson's diversity index over productive rearrangements. TCRdb mirrors the immuneACCESS table, restricted to in-frame sequences. Some clones are absent from its copies; in checked studies, under half trace to an unresolved V gene, and the reason for the others is unknown. The V and J calls and clone size are taken from that table; D and trimming were inferred from the DNA. This sample has about 91,000 clones in its table, and around 88% of those were observed once. The top ten clonotypes cover roughly 8.1% of the sample.

Sequences SGHAT (CDR1) and FQNNGV (CDR2) are obtained from the germline V gene. From its cysteine to its phenylalanine, the CDR3 spans 13 amino acids. Kept here is only the CDR3 DNA, which spans 39 bases and is read in frame from base 1. V is trimmed back by 4 bases and J by 4 bases, and the junction contains 3 bases that no gene match accounts for. Collaborating institutions collected whole blood in K2EDTA tubes following their own protocols. For TCRbeta analysis, collaborators shipped samples in one of three forms: frozen whole blood, isolated PBMCs, or DNA extracted from either of those sample types.

Recombination linked TRBV11-2 to TRBJ1-1; 7 middle bases align to TRBD1. The sequence derives from a woman aged 70-85 years with acute or convalescent COVID-19. The specimen was peripheral blood. The nucleotide sequence is TGTGCCAGCAGCTCCGACAGGGTCACTGAAGCTTTCTTT. Its translation is CASSSDRVTEAFF.